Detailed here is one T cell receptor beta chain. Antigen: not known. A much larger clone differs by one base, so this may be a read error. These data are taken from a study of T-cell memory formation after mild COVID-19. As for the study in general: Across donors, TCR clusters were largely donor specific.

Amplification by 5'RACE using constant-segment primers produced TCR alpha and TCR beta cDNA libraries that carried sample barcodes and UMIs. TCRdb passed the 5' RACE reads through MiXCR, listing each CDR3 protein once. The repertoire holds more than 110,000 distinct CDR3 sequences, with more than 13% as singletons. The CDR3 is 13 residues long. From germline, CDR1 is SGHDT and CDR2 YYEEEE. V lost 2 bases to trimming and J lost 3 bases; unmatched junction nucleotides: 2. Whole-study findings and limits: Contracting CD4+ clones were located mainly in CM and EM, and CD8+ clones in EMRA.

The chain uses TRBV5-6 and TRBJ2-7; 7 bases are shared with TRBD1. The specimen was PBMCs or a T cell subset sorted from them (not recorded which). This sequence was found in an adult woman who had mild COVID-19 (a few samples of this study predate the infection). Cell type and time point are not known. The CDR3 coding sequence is TGTGCCAGCAGCTTCCGGGACAGCTACGAGCAGTACTTC. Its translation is CASSFRDSYEQYF.